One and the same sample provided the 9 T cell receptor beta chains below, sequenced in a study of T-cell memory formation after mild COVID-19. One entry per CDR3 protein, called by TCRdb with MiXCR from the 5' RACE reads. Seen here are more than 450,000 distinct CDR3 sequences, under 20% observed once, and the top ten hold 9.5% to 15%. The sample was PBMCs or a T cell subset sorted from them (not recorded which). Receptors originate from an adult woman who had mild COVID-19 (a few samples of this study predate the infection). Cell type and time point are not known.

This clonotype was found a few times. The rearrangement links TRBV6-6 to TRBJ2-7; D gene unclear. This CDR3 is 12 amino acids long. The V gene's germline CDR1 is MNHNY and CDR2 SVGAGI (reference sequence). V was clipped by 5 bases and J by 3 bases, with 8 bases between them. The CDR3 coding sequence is TGTGCCAGCAGTCCCAGTAACTACGAGCAGTACTTC. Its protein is CASSPSNYEQYF.

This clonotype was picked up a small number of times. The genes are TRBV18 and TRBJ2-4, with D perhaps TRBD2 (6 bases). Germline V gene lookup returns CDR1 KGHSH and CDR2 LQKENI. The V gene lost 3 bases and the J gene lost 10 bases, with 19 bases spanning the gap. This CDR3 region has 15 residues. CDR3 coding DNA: TGTGCCAGCTCACCCAGGGACTCAAACAGACTAATTCAGTACTTC. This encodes CASSPRDSNRLIQYF.

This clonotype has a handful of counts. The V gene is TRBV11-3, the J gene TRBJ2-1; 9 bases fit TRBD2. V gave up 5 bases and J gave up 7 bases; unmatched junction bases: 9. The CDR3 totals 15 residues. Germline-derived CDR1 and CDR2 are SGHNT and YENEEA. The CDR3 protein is CASSQKREAGNEQFF. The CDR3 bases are TGTGCCAGCAGCCAGAAGCGGGAGGCGGGTAATGAGCAGTTCTTC.

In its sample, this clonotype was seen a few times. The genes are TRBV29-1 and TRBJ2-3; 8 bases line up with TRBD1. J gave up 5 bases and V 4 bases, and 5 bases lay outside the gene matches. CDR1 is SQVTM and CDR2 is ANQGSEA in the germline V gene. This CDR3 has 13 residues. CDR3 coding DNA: TGCAGCGTTGTTGGACAGGGCAGAGATACGCAGTATTTT. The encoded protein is CSVVGQGRDTQYF.

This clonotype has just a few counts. Here the CDR3 DNA reads TGTGCCAGCAGCGGGATACAAAATGGCTACACCTTC. Amino acid sequence: CASSGIQNGYTF. The chain employs TRBV5-4 and TRBJ1-2; D gene ambiguous. The germline gives CDR1 SGHNT, CDR2 YYREEE (reference sequence). The CDR3 has 12 residues. V shed 4 bases and J shed 6 bases, with 10 bases lying between them.

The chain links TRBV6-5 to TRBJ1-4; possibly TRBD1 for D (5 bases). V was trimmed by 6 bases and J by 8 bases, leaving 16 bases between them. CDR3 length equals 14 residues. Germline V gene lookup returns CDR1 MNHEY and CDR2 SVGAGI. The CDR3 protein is CASSPGRGVEKLFF. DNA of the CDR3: TGTGCCAGCAGCCCGGGGAGGGGAGTGGAAAAACTGTTTTTT.

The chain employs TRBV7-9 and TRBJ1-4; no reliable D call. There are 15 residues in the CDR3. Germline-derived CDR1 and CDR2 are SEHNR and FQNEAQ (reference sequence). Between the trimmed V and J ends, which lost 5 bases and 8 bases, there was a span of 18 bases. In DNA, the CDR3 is TGTGCCAGCAGCCCCGGTCCCCGGATGAACGAAAAACTGTTTTTT. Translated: CASSPGPRMNEKLFF.

CDR3 amino acids: CATSDSYYGQSYGYTF. The CDR3 DNA sequence: TGTGCCACCAGTGATTCTTACTACGGACAGAGTTATGGCTACACCTTC. The V call is TRBV24-1, the J call TRBJ1-2, with D possibly matching TRBD1 (6 bases). V lost 2 bases to trimming and J lost 5 bases, with 17 bases between them. This CDR3 is built from 16 residues. CDR1 is KGHDR, CDR2 SFDVKD, per germline.

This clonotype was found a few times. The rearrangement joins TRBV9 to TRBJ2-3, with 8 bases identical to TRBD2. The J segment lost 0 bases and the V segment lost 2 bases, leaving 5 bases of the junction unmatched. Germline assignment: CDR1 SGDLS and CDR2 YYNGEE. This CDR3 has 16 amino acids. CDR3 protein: CASSVIAGTSTDTQYF. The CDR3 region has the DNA TGTGCCAGCAGCGTGATAGCGGGAACTAGCACAGATACGCAGTATTTT.